These 22 T cell receptor beta chains originate from one sample sequenced in a study of post-analysis software for immune sequencing data. General observations from the study: Patients carried five TRBV segments more frequently than controls did, and TRBV5-6, TRBV5-1 and TRBV20-1 were among them.

No antigen is known for these receptors. The library was made from cDNA and included unique molecular identifiers. TCRdb passed the PCR reads through MiXCR, listing each CDR3 protein once. The sample lists around 710,000 distinct CDR3 sequences, approximately 44% occurring once. The source material was blood. These receptor sequences come from a girl aged 5 to 17 with multiple sclerosis.

The chain uses TRBV20-1 and TRBJ2-7, with D possibly matching TRBD2 (6 bases). Germline loops: CDR1 DFQATT, CDR2 SNEGSKA (reference sequence). The V end lost 4 bases, the J end lost 4 bases, and 26 bases lay between the germline ends. This CDR3 has 17 residues. CDR3 loop: CSANARAGRIPAYEQYF. The DNA for the CDR3 is TGCAGTGCTAACGCCCGGGCGGGGAGAATTCCGGCGTACGAGCAGTACTTC.

The chain recombines TRBV7-8 with TRBJ1-1, with a weak D call TRBD1 (5 bases). This CDR3 region has 12 residues. Deletions cut 1 base from V and 9 bases from J, with 9 bases between. The V gene's germline CDR1 is SGHVS and CDR2 FQNEAQ. The CDR3, as DNA: TGTGCCAGCAGCTTAGGATGGGACCAAGCTTTCTTT. Amino acids: CASSLGWDQAFF.

This rearrangement joins TRBV7-9 to TRBJ2-7; 12 bases align to TRBD2. The CDR3 runs to 20 residues. Trimming took 4 bases from V and 2 from J; bases not matched to a gene: 18. CDR1 SEHNR and CDR2 FQNEAQ come from the germline V gene (reference sequence). This chain's CDR3 is CASSSGIPGLAGGPTYEQYF. The CDR3 bases are TGTGCCAGCAGCTCTGGCATCCCGGGACTAGCGGGTGGCCCTACCTACGAGCAGTACTTC.

This clonotype was observed a handful of times. The CDR3 spells CASSQKGGAGANVLTF. The CDR3 DNA follows: TGTGCCAGCAGCCAAAAAGGGGGGGCTGGGGCCAACGTCCTGACTTTC. V is TRBV12-3 or TRBV12-4 and J is TRBJ2-6; D perhaps matches TRBD2 (7 bases). Deletions cut 6 bases from V and 2 bases from J, with 14 bases between. The CDR3 is 16 amino acids.

The chain is built from TRBV20-1 and TRBJ1-2; no clear D. The CDR3 length is 14 residues. Germline CDR1 is DFQATT and CDR2 is SNEGSKA (reference sequence). The V end was cut by 5 bases, the J end by 0 bases, with 13 bases between. The CDR3 region is CSALAAASNYGYTF. CDR3 coding DNA: TGCAGTGCTTTGGCGGCCGCTTCTAACTATGGCTACACCTTC.

The chain uses TRBV4-3 and TRBJ1-2; D perhaps matches TRBD1 (6 bases). CDR3 size: 14 residues. The germline V and J ends were trimmed by 1 base and 6 bases, with 12 bases remaining between them. From germline, CDR1 is LGHNA and CDR2 YSLEER. The DNA of the CDR3 is TGCGCCAGCAGCCAAGCTTACAGGGCCGATGGCTACACCTTC. Translation: CASSQAYRADGYTF.

V is TRBV11-2 and J is TRBJ1-2; 7 positions match TRBD1. Germline V CDR1 and CDR2: SGHAT, FQNNGV. The CDR3 has 15 residues. V gave up 1 base and J gave up 3 bases; unmatched junction bases: 5. As DNA, the CDR3 is TGTGCCAGCAGCTTAGGCGGCAGGGGGGACTATGGCTACACCTTC. This encodes CASSLGGRGDYGYTF.

The gene calls are TRBV7-2 and TRBJ2-1; 9 bases fit TRBD2. V lost 0 bases, J lost 2 bases, and 2 bases stayed unmatched. Germline lookup yields CDR1 SGHTA and CDR2 FQGNSA. This CDR3 is 16 amino acids long. The CDR3 bases are TGTGCCAGCAGCTTAGCCCCTAGCGGGGCCTACAATGAGCAGTTCTTC. Translation: CASSLAPSGAYNEQFF.

The sample holds a few counts of this clonotype. V usage is TRBV29-1 and J usage is TRBJ2-1; weak D call: TRBD1 (5 bases). V dropped 6 bases and J dropped 7 bases, with 7 bases sitting between them. The length of the CDR3 is 10 residues. Germline CDR1 and CDR2: SQVTM and ANQGSEA. The CDR3: CSVAGNEQFF. CDR3 DNA sequence: TGCAGCGTGGCAGGGAATGAGCAGTTCTTC.

This clonotype showed up just once. This chain joins TRBV7-9 and TRBJ2-3, with D hard to call. The ends were cut back, 5 bases at V and 0 bases at J, with 15 bases in the middle. The CDR3 has 16 amino acids. CDR1 is SEHNR, CDR2 FQNEAQ, per germline (reference sequence). The CDR3 nucleotides read TGTGCCAGCAGCCCTAGAAGGACGCAGAGCACAGATACGCAGTATTTT. Translated: CASSPRRTQSTDTQYF.

This clonotype was counted between two and nine times. This rearrangement joins TRBV29-1 to TRBJ2-4; maybe TRBD1 (6 bases). Per germline, CDR1 SQVTM and CDR2 ANQGSEA. V was pared by 4 bases and J by 0 bases, with 16 bases between. This CDR3 is built from 16 residues. CDR3 nucleotides: TGCAGCGTTGGAACCGGGACACAACTAGCCAAAAACATTCAGTACTTC. The encoded protein is CSVGTGTQLAKNIQYF.

To note about this clonotype: Compared with germline, one end of the junction differs, possibly owing to a read error. V usage is TRBV20-1 and J usage is TRBJ1-4; D is possibly TRBD1 (6 bases). The V gene's germline CDR1 is DFQATT and CDR2 SNEGSKA (reference sequence). The CDR3 extends over 14 amino acids. CDR3 sequence reads: CGARKGGFNEKLFF. CDR3 nucleotide sequence: TGCGGTGCGCGAAAGGGGGGTTTTAATGAAAAACTGTTTTTT.

This clonotype was counted a few times. The rearrangement joins TRBV6-1 to TRBJ2-7, with 8 positions matching TRBD2. CDR3 length equals 16 residues. The V gene end was trimmed by 3 bases and the J gene end by 6 bases; junction bases not matched to a gene: 13. Germline CDR1 is MNHNS and CDR2 is SASEGT. The CDR3 reads CASSDYAGGTNGEQYF. The CDR3 nucleotides read TGTGCCAGCAGTGATTACGCGGGAGGTACGAATGGCGAGCAGTACTTC.

The genes are TRBV10-3 and TRBJ2-4, with a tentative D call TRBD2 (6 bases). The CDR3 sequence is 16 residues long. With 3 bases removed from V and 13 bases from J, the gap between germline ends came to 25 bases. CDR1 is ENHRY, CDR2 SYGVKD, per germline. CDR3 amino acids: CAISDENNGSFYGQYF. For the CDR3, the DNA is TGTGCCATCAGTGATGAGAATAACGGGAGCTTCTACGGGCAGTACTTC.

The rearrangement joins TRBV27 to TRBJ2-7; tentatively, D is TRBD2 (6 bases). Trimming took off 2 bases at V and 3 bases at J, with 20 bases between the two ends. The germline CDR1 and CDR2 sequences are MNHEY and SMNVEV (reference sequence). The CDR3 covers 17 residues. In DNA, the CDR3 is TGTGCCAGCAGTTTAGCCGGAGGGTGGGCGGTTGACTACGAGCAGTACTTC. Translating gives CASSLAGGWAVDYEQYF.

J is TRBJ2-1 and V is TRBV29-1, with unresolved D. Deletions cut 4 bases from V and 1 base from J, with 5 bases between. The germline V gene encodes CDR1 SQVTM and CDR2 ANQGSEA. The length of the CDR3 is 12 residues. The CDR3 bases are TGCAGCGTTGGAAAGTCCTACAATGAGCAGTTCTTC. Translating gives CSVGKSYNEQFF.

The chain uses TRBV7-8 and TRBJ2-7; 11 nucleotides agree with TRBD1. This CDR3 contains 17 residues. The V and J ends lost 4 bases and 0 bases, in that order; junction bases with no gene match: 8. Germline V lookup: CDR1 SGHVS, CDR2 FQNEAQ. The CDR3 protein is CASSSQDRGPYSYEQYF. In DNA form, the CDR3 reads TGTGCCAGCAGCTCCCAGGACAGGGGGCCTTACTCCTACGAGCAGTACTTC.

This clonotype has only one observation. This chain joins TRBV2 and TRBJ2-4, with D hard to call. From germline, CDR1 is SNHLY and CDR2 FYNNEI. The germline V and J ends were trimmed by 0 bases and 0 bases, with 6 bases remaining between them. This CDR3 is 15 amino acids long. CDR3 DNA: TGTGCCAGCAGTGAAGCGCTTCTAGCCAAAAACATTCAGTACTTC. It yields the protein CASSEALLAKNIQYF. Full variable domain (outside the CDR3, taken from reference TRBV2 and TRBJ2-4): EPEVTQTPSHQVTQMGQEVILRCVPISNHLYFYWYRQILGQKVEFLVSFYNNEISEKSEIFDDQFSVERPDGSNFTLKIRSTKLEDSAMYFCASSEALLAKNIQYFGAGTRLSVL.

V and J are TRBV27 and TRBJ2-5, with 14 bases lining up with TRBD2. The V gene end was trimmed by 8 bases and the J gene end by 11 bases; junction bases not matched to a gene: 10. CDR3 length: 14 residues. Germline lookup yields CDR1 MNHEY and CDR2 SMNVEV (reference sequence). The CDR3 sequence is CASGGLAGVGEQYF. The CDR3, as DNA: TGTGCCAGCGGGGGACTAGCGGGAGTGGGGGAGCAGTACTTC.

The CDR3 protein is CASSLVGQGTEAFF. CDR3 sequence (DNA): TGCGCCAGCAGCTTGGTGGGACAGGGAACTGAAGCTTTCTTT. The chain carries TRBV5-1 and TRBJ1-1, with TRBD1 identical over 9 bases. The CDR3 has 14 residues. V was pared by 0 bases and J by 5 bases, with 2 bases of the junction left unmatched. Germline V CDR1 and CDR2: SGHRS, YFSETQ.

This chain joins TRBV7-2 and TRBJ2-1; D is ambiguous. The CDR3 is 15 residues long. Germline CDR1 and CDR2: SGHTA and FQGNSA. The ends were cut back, 5 bases at V and 2 bases at J, with 13 bases in the middle. The CDR3 bases are TGTGCCAGCAGCACTTCTGGCACTGCCTACAATGAGCAGTTCTTC. Translating it yields CASSTSGTAYNEQFF.

This sequence joins TRBV18 and TRBJ1-1; D may be TRBD1 (5 bases). V lost 2 bases and J lost 1, with 8 bases in between. From germline, CDR1 is KGHSH and CDR2 LQKENI. This CDR3 region has 14 residues. CDR3 sequence: CASSPLDKNTEAFF. CDR3 coding DNA: TGTGCCAGCTCACCATTGGACAAGAACACTGAAGCTTTCTTT.